The 14 T cell receptor beta chains listed next were all sequenced from one sample in a study of CD8+CD57+ T cells in acquired aplastic anemia. The use of genomic DNA as template underpinned the TCR beta VDJ and CDR3 profiling. TCRdb used MiXCR to reprocess the reads, holding one entry per CDR3 protein. This table has 150,000 to 200,000 distinct CDR3 sequences, roughly 48% appearing once. Sequencing was done on a sample of sorted CD4+, CD8+, or CD8+CD57+ T cells (not recorded which) from PBMCs. Source of these receptors: a human donor in good health.

The chain is built from TRBV24-1 and TRBJ2-7; no definite D call. Trimming took 1 base from V and 6 from J, leaving 6 bases between them. The CDR3 totals 12 residues. Looked up from germline, CDR1 is KGHDR and CDR2 is SFDVKD. CDR3: CATSDLGLEQYF. The CDR3 DNA follows: TGTGCCACCAGTGATTTAGGGCTCGAGCAGTACTTC.

This clonotype was detected a few times. This chain joins TRBV18 and TRBJ2-7; 9 bases fit TRBD2. V shed 0 bases and J 2 bases; nucleotides not matched to a gene: 2. The V gene's germline CDR1 is KGHSH and CDR2 LQKENI. This CDR3 is 15 amino acids long. The DNA of the CDR3 is TGTGCCAGCTCACCACCCCTAGCGGGGACCTACGAGCAGTACTTC. Encoded protein: CASSPPLAGTYEQYF.

The table lists this clonotype with many counts. V is TRBV12-3 or TRBV12-4 and J is TRBJ2-1, with TRBD1 identical over 7 bases. The V and J ends lost 2 bases and 9 bases, in that order; junction bases with no gene match: 10. The CDR3 contains 15 residues. The CDR3 sequence: CASSLRGQGVGEQFF. For the CDR3, the DNA is TGTGCCAGCAGTTTACGGGGTCAGGGGGTTGGTGAGCAGTTCTTC.

The rearrangement links TRBV29-1 to TRBJ2-3, with a tentative D call TRBD2 (5 bases). The J call is doubtful: the DNA matches TRBJ2-7 better. This CDR3 has 14 amino acids. The germline gives CDR1 SQVTM, CDR2 ANQGSEA. CDR3 sequence: CSVVLVASTDTQYF. CDR3 sequence (DNA): TGCAGCGTTGTACTAGTGGCTAGCACAGATACGCAGTACTTC.

This clonotype showed up many times. The V and J genes are TRBV9 and TRBJ2-7, with 8 bases identical to TRBD2. Per germline, CDR1 SGDLS and CDR2 YYNGEE. After removal of 4 bases from V and 2 bases from J, the junction contained 11 bases not matched to a gene. The CDR3 sequence is 16 residues long. For the CDR3, the DNA is TGTGCCAGCAGCTTCAGTCCGGGACTAGGGACCTACGAGCAGTACTTC. It encodes CASSFSPGLGTYEQYF.

This clonotype occurred many times. The chain has TRBV20-1 and TRBJ2-6; D is perhaps TRBD1 (5 bases). Germline CDR1 DFQATT, CDR2 SNEGSKA (reference sequence). The CDR3 is 15 residues long. Trimming pared 5 bases from V and 1 base from J, leaving 12 bases between. As DNA, the CDR3 is TGCAGTGCTCATCCTCCAGGGTCTGGGGCCAACGTCCTGACTTTC. Its translation: CSAHPPGSGANVLTF.

Regarding this clonotype: Germline is not matched at one junction end, which may reflect a read error. CDR3 coding DNA: TGCGCCAGCGGTCATTTAGTAGGGTCCGGTAATGGGCAGTTCTTC. It is translated as CASGHLVGSGNGQFF. This chain connects TRBV5-1 to TRBJ2-1; unclear D gene. The CDR3 is 15 residues long. Germline-derived CDR1 and CDR2 are SGHRS and YFSETQ.

The chain combines TRBV20-1 with TRBJ2-7, with TRBD2 matching over 10 bases. Germline trimming cut 0 bases from V and 4 bases from J; bases unmatched to any gene: 9. Per the germline V gene, CDR1 is DFQATT and CDR2 is SNEGSKA (reference sequence). The CDR3 runs 16 residues. The CDR3 sequence: CSARDLKRGGLYEQYF. CDR3 in DNA: TGCAGTGCTAGAGATCTGAAGCGGGGGGGACTGTACGAGCAGTACTTC.

This clonotype was picked up many times. This chain connects TRBV6-2 or TRBV6-3 to TRBJ2-7; 8 nucleotides agree with TRBD1. The V segment lost 1 base and the J segment 2 bases; nucleotides outside the gene matches: 1. Per germline, CDR1 MNHEY and CDR2 SVGEGT. The CDR3 spans 14 residues. CDR3 nucleotide sequence: TGTGCCAGCAGTTACTGGACAGGGCCCTACGAGCAGTACTTC. It translates to CASSYWTGPYEQYF.

V is TRBV2 and J is TRBJ1-4; 8 bases are shared with TRBD1. The CDR3 runs 17 residues. Germline V lookup: CDR1 SNHLY, CDR2 FYNNEI. V gave up 2 bases and J gave up 2 bases; unmatched junction bases: 7. This CDR3 reads CASSERTGRLTNEKLFF. CDR3 bases: TGTGCCAGCAGTGAAAGGACAGGGAGACTCACTAATGAAAAACTGTTTTTT. The full variable domain, rest sourced from reference TRBV2 and TRBJ1-4, is EPEVTQTPSHQVTQMGQEVILRCVPISNHLYFYWYRQILGQKVEFLVSFYNNEISEKSEIFDDQFSVERPDGSNFTLKIRSTKLEDSAMYFCASSERTGRLTNEKLFFGSGTQLSVL.

This clonotype was counted at least ten times. This sequence joins TRBV5-1 and TRBJ2-1, with D possibly matching TRBD2 (7 bases). Trimming pared 4 bases from V and 8 bases from J, leaving 22 bases between. The CDR3 loop spans 16 amino acids. Germline V gives CDR1 SGHRS, CDR2 YFSETQ. This CDR3 reads CASSAEGGGAVHEQFF. CDR3 DNA: TGCGCCAGCAGCGCTGAGGGGGGGGGCGCAGTTCATGAGCAGTTCTTC.

On this clonotype: A much larger clone differs by one base, so this may be a read error. The CDR3 loop reads CASMPGTGGERYF. Here the CDR3 DNA reads TGTGCCAGCATGCCGGGGACAGGGGGGGAGCGGTACTTC. This chain connects TRBV7-9 to TRBJ2-7, with 11 bases aligning to TRBD1. The CDR3 is 13 residues long. The V gene's germline CDR1 is SEHNR and CDR2 FQNEAQ (reference sequence).

The table lists this clonotype with a few counts. The chain joins TRBV24-1 to TRBJ2-6; 9 bases fit TRBD1. This CDR3 is 16 amino acids long. Germline CDR1 and CDR2: KGHDR and SFDVKD. The V segment lost 7 bases and the J segment 1 base; nucleotides outside the gene matches: 4. The DNA for the CDR3 is TGTGCCACCAGGGAGGACAGGGGATCTGGGGCCAACGTCCTGACTTTC. This sequence encodes CATREDRGSGANVLTF.

In this sample, this clonotype turned up many times. The V and J genes are TRBV14 and TRBJ2-3; no clear D. Per germline, CDR1 SGHDN and CDR2 FVKESK. With 0 bases removed from V and 4 bases from J, the gap between germline ends came to 17 bases. The CDR3 is made up of 17 amino acids. This CDR3 reads CASSQDKLAGWPDTQYF. The CDR3 DNA reads as TGTGCCAGCAGCCAAGATAAGTTGGCAGGATGGCCAGATACGCAGTATTTT.